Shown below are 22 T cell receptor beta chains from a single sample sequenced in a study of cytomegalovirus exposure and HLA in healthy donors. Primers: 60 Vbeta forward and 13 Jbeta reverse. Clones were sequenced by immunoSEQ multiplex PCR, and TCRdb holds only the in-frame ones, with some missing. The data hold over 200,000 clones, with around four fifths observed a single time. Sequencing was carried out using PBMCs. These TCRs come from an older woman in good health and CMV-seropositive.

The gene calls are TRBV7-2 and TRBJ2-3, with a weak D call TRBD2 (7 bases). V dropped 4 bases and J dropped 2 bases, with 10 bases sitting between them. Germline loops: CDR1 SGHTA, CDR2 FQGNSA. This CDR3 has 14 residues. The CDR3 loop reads CASSYGGPTDTQYF. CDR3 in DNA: TGTGCCAGCAGCTACGGGGGGCCCACAGATACGCAGTATTTT.

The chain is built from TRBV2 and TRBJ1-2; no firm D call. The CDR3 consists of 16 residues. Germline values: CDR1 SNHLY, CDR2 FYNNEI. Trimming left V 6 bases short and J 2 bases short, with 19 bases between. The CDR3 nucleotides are TGTGCCAGCAGCGAACCTTCAGGACTACTAAACTATGGCTACACCTTC. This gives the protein CASSEPSGLLNYGYTF.

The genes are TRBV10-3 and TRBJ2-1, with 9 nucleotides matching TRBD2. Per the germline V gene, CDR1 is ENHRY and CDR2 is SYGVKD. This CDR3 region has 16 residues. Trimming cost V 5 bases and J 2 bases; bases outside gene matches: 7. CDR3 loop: CAISSGREGTYNEQFF. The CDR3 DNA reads TGTGCCATCAGTTCTGGGCGGGAGGGAACCTACAATGAGCAGTTCTTC.

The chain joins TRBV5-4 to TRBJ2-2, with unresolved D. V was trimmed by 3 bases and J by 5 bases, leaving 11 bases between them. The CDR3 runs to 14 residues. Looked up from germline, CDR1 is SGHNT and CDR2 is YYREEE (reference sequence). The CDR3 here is CASSSPRETGELFF. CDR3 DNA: TGTGCCAGCAGCTCACCCCGCGAGACCGGGGAGCTGTTTTTT.

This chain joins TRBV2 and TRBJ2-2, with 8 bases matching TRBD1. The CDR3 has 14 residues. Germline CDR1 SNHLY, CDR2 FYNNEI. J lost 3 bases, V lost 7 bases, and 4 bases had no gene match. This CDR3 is CASNRGVDTGELFF. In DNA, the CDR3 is TGTGCCAGCAACAGGGGGGTGGACACCGGGGAGCTGTTTTTT.

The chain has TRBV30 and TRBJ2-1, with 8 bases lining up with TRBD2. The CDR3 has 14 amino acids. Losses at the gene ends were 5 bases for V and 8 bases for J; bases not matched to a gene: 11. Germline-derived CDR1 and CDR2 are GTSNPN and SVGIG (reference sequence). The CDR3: CAWRGGSSPHEQFF. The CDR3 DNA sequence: TGTGCCTGGCGGGGGGGGAGTTCCCCCCATGAGCAGTTCTTC.

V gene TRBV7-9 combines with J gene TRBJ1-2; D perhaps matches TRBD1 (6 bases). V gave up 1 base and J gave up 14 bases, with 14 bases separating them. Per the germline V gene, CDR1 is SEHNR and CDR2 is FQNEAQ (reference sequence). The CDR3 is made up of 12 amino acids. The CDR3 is CASSLDQGPQTF. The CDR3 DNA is TGTGCCAGCAGCTTAGATCAGGGGCCTCAAACCTTC.

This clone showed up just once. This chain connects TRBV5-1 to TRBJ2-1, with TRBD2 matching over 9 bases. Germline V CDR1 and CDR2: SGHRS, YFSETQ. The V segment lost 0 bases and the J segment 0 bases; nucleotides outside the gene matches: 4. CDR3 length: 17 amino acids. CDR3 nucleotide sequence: TGCGCCAGCAGCTTGGGTAGACTAGCGGACTCCTACAATGAGCAGTTCTTC. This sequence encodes CASSLGRLADSYNEQFF.

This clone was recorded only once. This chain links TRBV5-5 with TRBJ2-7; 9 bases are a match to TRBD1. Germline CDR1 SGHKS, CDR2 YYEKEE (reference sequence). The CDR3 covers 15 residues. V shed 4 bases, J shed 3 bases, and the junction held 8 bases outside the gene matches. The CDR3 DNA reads TGTGCCAGCAGCCGCTCCGGGACAGGGCACTACGAGCAGTACTTC. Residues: CASSRSGTGHYEQYF.

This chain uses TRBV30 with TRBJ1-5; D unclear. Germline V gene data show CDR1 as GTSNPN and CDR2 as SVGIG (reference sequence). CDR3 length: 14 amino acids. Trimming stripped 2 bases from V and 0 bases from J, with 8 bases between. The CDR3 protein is CAWSQAHSNQPQHF. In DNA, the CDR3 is TGTGCCTGGAGTCAGGCCCATAGCAATCAGCCCCAGCATTTT. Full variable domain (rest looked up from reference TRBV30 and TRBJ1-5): SQTIHQWPATLVQPVGSPLSLECTVEGTSNPNLYWYRQAAGRGLQLLFYSVGIGQISSEVPQNLSASRPQDRQFILSSKKLLLSDSGFYLCAWSQAHSNQPQHFGDGTRLSIL.

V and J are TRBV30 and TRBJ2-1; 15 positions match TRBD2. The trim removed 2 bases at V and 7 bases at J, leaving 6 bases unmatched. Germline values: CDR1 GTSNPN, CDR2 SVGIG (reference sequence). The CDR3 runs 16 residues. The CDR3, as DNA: TGTGCCTGGAGTCCCGGACTAGCGGGAGGGTTGAATGAGCAGTTCTTC. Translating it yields CAWSPGLAGGLNEQFF.

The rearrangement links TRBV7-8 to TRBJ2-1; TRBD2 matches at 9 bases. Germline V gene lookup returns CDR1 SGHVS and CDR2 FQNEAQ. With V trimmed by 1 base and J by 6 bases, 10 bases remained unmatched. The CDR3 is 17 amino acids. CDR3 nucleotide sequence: TGTGCCAGCAGCTTAGGTAGCGGGAGTTCATGGGGCAATGAGCAGTTCTTC. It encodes CASSLGSGSSWGNEQFF.

The DNA of the CDR3 is TGTGCCAGCAGACCGGGACTAGCGGGATCTCGAGCTGGGGAGCAGTTCTTC. This gives the protein CASRPGLAGSRAGEQFF. The chain uses TRBV27 and TRBJ2-1; TRBD2 agrees at 13 bases. Per germline, CDR1 MNHEY and CDR2 SMNVEV (reference sequence). The CDR3 spans 17 residues. After removal of 6 bases from V and 10 bases from J, the junction contained 15 bases not matched to a gene.

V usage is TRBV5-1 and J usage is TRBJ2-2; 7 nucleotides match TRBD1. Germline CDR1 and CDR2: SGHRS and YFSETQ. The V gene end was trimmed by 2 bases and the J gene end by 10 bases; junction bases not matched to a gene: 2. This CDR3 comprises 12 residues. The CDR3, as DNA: TGCGCCAGCAGCTTAACAGGGGAGGAGCTGTTTTTT. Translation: CASSLTGEELFF.

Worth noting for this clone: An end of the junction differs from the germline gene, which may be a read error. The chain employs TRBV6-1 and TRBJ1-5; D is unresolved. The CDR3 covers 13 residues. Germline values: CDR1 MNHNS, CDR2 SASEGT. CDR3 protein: CASSEAPSRAQHF. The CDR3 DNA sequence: TGTGCCAGCAGCGAAGCCCCTTCGAGGGCCCAGCATTTT.

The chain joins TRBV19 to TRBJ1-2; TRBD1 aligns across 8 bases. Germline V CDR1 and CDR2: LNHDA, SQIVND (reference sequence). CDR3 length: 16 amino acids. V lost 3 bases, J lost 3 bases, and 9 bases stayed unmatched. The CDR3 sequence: CASSIAGTGLHYGYTF. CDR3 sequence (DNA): TGTGCCAGTAGTATCGCCGGGACAGGCCTCCACTATGGCTACACCTTC. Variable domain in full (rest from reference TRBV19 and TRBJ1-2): DGGITQSPKYLFRKEGQNVTLSCEQNLNHDAMYWYRQDPGQGLRLIYYSQIVNDFQKGDIAEGYSVSREKKESFPLTVTSAQKNPTAFYLCASSIAGTGLHYGYTFGSGTRLTVV.

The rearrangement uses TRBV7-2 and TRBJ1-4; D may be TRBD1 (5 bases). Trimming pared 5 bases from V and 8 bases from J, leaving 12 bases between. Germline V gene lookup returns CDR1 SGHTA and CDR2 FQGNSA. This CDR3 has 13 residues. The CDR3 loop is CASSPSGQEKLFF. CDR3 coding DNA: TGTGCCAGCAGCCCCTCAGGGCAGGAAAAACTGTTTTTT.

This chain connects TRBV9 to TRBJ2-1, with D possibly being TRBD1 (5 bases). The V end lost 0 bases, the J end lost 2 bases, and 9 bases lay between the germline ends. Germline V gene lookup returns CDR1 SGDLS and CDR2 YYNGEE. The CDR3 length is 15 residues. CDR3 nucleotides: TGTGCCAGCAGCGTAGGGGGCTCCACCTACAATGAGCAGTTCTTC. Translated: CASSVGGSTYNEQFF.

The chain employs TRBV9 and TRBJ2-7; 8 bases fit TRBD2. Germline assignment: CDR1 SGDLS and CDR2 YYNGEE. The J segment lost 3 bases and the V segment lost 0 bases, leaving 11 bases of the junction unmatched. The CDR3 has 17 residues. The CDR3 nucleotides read TGTGCCAGCAGCGTAGAAGGAACTAGCGGATACAACTACGAGCAGTACTTC. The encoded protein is CASSVEGTSGYNYEQYF.

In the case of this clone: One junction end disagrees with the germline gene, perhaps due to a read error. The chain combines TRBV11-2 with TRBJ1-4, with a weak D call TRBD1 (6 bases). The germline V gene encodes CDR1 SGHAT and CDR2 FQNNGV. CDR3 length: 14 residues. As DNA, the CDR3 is TGTGCCAGCAGCTTAGGTCAGGGGAATGAGAAACTGTTTTTT. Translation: CASSLGQGNEKLFF.

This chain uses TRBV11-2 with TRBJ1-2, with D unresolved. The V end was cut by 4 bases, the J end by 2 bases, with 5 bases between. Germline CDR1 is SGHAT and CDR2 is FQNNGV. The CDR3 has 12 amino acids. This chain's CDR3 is CASSSENYGYTF. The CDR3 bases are TGTGCCAGCAGCTCCGAGAACTATGGCTACACCTTC.

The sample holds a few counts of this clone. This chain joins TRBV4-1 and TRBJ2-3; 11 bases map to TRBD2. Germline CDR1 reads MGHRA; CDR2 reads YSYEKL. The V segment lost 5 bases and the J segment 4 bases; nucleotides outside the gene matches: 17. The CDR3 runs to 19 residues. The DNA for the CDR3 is TGCGCCAGCAGCTTCCAGGGGTCTAGCGGGGGGCGATTGTCAGATACGCAGTATTTT. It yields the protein CASSFQGSSGGRLSDTQYF.